This TCR beta chain was identified in a study of blood T cell repertoires in COVID-19. Some clones are missing from TCRdb's copy, which holds only in-frame ones; the method was immunoSEQ multiplex PCR. The top ten clones hold around 7.8% of a sample with around 250,000 clones, 84% of them seen once. The CDR3 runs 15 residues. Germline lookup yields CDR1 MNHEY and CDR2 SVGAGI. V shed 10 bases and J 5 bases; nucleotides not matched to a gene: 10. This clonotype was sampled from a human donor in a cohort sampled during active COVID-19. The material sequenced was peripheral blood. The chain joins TRBV6-5 to TRBJ2-2; 10 bases are shared with TRBD2. The CDR3 nucleotides read TGTGCCACCGATTCCCCGACTAGCGGGACCGGGGAGCTGTTTTTT. Translating gives CATDSPTSGTGELFF.